This passage covers 28 T cell receptor beta chains from one sample sequenced in a study of blood T cell repertoires in COVID-19. Libraries were prepared by immunoSEQ multiplex PCR; TCRdb keeps only in-frame clonotypes and omits some of them. The sample lists 300,000 to 350,000 clones, about 86% occurring once. The material sequenced was peripheral blood. The receptor set was obtained from a man aged 25-45 years with active or convalescent COVID-19.

The J gene is TRBJ2-2, the V gene TRBV10-3, with D perhaps TRBD2 (7 bases). The germline CDR1 and CDR2 sequences are ENHRY and SYGVKD. With 2 bases removed from V and 1 base from J, the gap between germline ends came to 11 bases. The CDR3 is 16 amino acids. The CDR3 here is CAISERGAKNTGELFF. DNA for the CDR3: TGTGCCATCAGTGAGCGGGGGGCTAAGAACACCGGGGAGCTGTTTTTT.

This rearrangement joins TRBV6-5 to TRBJ1-4; a weak D match, TRBD1 (5 bases). There are 13 residues in the CDR3. The V end was cut by 5 bases, the J end by 5 bases, with 9 bases between. CDR1 and CDR2 (germline): MNHEY, SVGAGI. CDR3 protein: CASSPRGNEKLFF. For the CDR3, the DNA is TGTGCCAGCAGTCCTCGGGGGAATGAAAAACTGTTTTTT.

The V gene is TRBV15, the J gene TRBJ2-3; the match to TRBD2 covers 15 bases. CDR1 is LNHNV, CDR2 YYDKDF, per germline (reference sequence). V dropped 3 bases and J dropped 4; count of bases not matched to a gene: 11. The CDR3 totals 19 residues. This CDR3 reads CATSRTLKGLAGGADTQYF. CDR3 DNA sequence: TGTGCCACCAGCAGGACACTGAAGGGACTAGCGGGAGGAGCAGATACGCAGTATTTT.

The J gene is TRBJ2-5, the V gene TRBV27; D might be TRBD2 (6 bases). Germline V gene lookup returns CDR1 MNHEY and CDR2 SMNVEV (reference sequence). CDR3 length equals 14 residues. The V end was cut by 3 bases, the J end by 5 bases, with 13 bases between. The CDR3 DNA sequence: TGTGCCAGCAGTTTCGGCCGGGAGTGGGAGACCCAGTACTTC. Translating it yields CASSFGREWETQYF.

The chain has TRBV11-2 and TRBJ1-2, with D perhaps TRBD1 (5 bases). The V end lost 4 bases, the J end lost 8 bases, and 8 bases lay between the germline ends. The CDR3 is made up of 11 amino acids. Germline loops: CDR1 SGHAT, CDR2 FQNNGV. CDR3 DNA sequence: TGTGCCAGCAGCTGGACATCGGGCTACACCTTC. Encoded protein: CASSWTSGYTF.

This clone came up a few times. The chain is built from TRBV4-1 and TRBJ1-2; no firm D call. Germline V gives CDR1 MGHRA, CDR2 YSYEKL. The CDR3 contains 15 residues. Deletions cut 1 base from V and 1 base from J, with 10 bases between. CDR3 DNA sequence: TGCGCCAGCAGCCAAGGGCCAGAAATTAACTATGGCTACACCTTC. It translates to CASSQGPEINYGYTF.

The chain links TRBV4-2 to TRBJ2-3; D gene unclear. The V gene's germline CDR1 is LGHNA and CDR2 YNFKEQ. Trimming pared 0 bases from V and 7 bases from J, leaving 5 bases between. The CDR3 length is 12 residues. As DNA, the CDR3 is TGTGCCAGCAGCCAAGATCTTTATACGCAGTATTTT. It codes for CASSQDLYTQYF.

This rearrangement joins TRBV2 to TRBJ2-7; TRBD2 matches 12 bases. After removal of 6 bases from V and 4 bases from J, the junction contained 7 bases not matched to a gene. Germline loops: CDR1 SNHLY, CDR2 FYNNEI. The CDR3 covers 15 residues. The CDR3 protein is CASRGTSGPIYEQYF. In nucleotides, the CDR3 is TGTGCCAGCAGGGGGACTAGCGGGCCGATATACGAGCAGTACTTC.

This chain uses TRBV18 with TRBJ1-1; D not resolved. The CDR3 extends over 14 amino acids. Per the germline V gene, CDR1 is KGHSH and CDR2 is LQKENI. V lost 0 bases and J 1 base, leaving 6 bases between the germline ends. The CDR3 bases are TGTGCCAGCTCACCACCGAACAGGAACACTGAAGCTTTCTTT. It yields the protein CASSPPNRNTEAFF.

The rearrangement links TRBV19 to TRBJ2-7; tentative D call: TRBD2 (6 bases). Germline assignment: CDR1 LNHDA and CDR2 SQIVND (reference sequence). The CDR3 runs 17 residues. V lost 3 bases and J 6 bases, leaving 24 bases between the germline ends. The CDR3 region is CASSIRWGGSVGLEQYF. The CDR3 DNA follows: TGTGCCAGTAGTATCCGGTGGGGAGGTAGCGTGGGACTCGAGCAGTACTTC.

This chain uses TRBV4-1 with TRBJ2-5, with D possibly being TRBD1 (6 bases). In germline, CDR1 is MGHRA, CDR2 YSYEKL. V lost 4 bases to trimming and J lost 5 bases, with 17 bases between them. CDR3 size: 15 residues. CDR3 bases: TGCGCCAGCAGCCCAGCCGCCCACAGGGTGGAGACCCAGTACTTC. Its protein is CASSPAAHRVETQYF.

The genes are TRBV19 and TRBJ2-3, with D possibly matching TRBD2 (5 bases). With 3 bases removed from V and 7 bases from J, the gap between germline ends came to 11 bases. The CDR3 contains 13 residues. From germline, CDR1 is LNHDA and CDR2 SQIVND (reference sequence). The chain's CDR3 is CASSMRSGNTQYF. The CDR3 nucleotides read TGTGCCAGTAGTATGCGTTCGGGGAATACGCAGTATTTT.

The chain uses TRBV24-1 and TRBJ2-4, with 9 positions matching TRBD1. CDR1 KGHDR and CDR2 SFDVKD come from the germline V gene. J gave up 0 bases and V 5 bases, and 7 bases lay outside the gene matches. The CDR3 length is 17 residues. CDR3 nucleotide sequence: TGTGCCACCAGTGTCCGGACAGGGGAAAAAGCCAAAAACATTCAGTACTTC. This gives the protein CATSVRTGEKAKNIQYF.

The chain employs TRBV15 and TRBJ2-2, with a weak D call TRBD2 (6 bases). Trimming shortened V by 4 bases and J by 6 bases, and 12 bases separated the two germline ends. This CDR3 has 14 amino acids. Germline V gene data show CDR1 as LNHNV and CDR2 as YYDKDF (reference sequence). The CDR3 here is CATSKGLSSGELFF. The CDR3 DNA is TGTGCCACCAGCAAAGGACTAAGCTCCGGGGAGCTGTTTTTT.

The rearrangement joins TRBV11-2 to TRBJ2-3, with a tentative D call TRBD2 (5 bases). Trimming took off 0 bases at V and 0 bases at J, with 13 bases between the two ends. Per the germline V gene, CDR1 is SGHAT and CDR2 is FQNNGV. The CDR3 extends over 17 amino acids. The CDR3 DNA reads TGTGCCAGCAGCTTAGAGGGCCGGGAACCTAGCACAGATACGCAGTATTTT. It encodes CASSLEGREPSTDTQYF.

The chain carries TRBV6-5 and TRBJ2-7, with 10 positions matching TRBD1. The junction had 13 bases not matched to a gene; V was cut back by 8 bases and J by 6 bases. CDR1 is MNHEY, CDR2 SVGAGI, per germline. The CDR3 covers 15 residues. The chain's CDR3 is CASGSGTGAKREQYF. The CDR3 DNA is TGTGCCAGCGGGTCCGGGACAGGGGCGAAACGCGAGCAGTACTTC.

The CDR3 region is CASSETSGSYNEQFF. CDR3 coding DNA: TGTGCCAGCAGCGAGACTAGCGGGAGTTACAATGAGCAGTTCTTC. The chain employs TRBV28 and TRBJ2-1, with TRBD2 matching over 12 bases. The CDR3 consists of 15 residues. Germline CDR1 MDHEN, CDR2 SYDVKM. V lost 6 bases to trimming and J lost 4 bases; unmatched junction nucleotides: 4.

The chain joins TRBV19 to TRBJ1-6; TRBD1 matches 7 bases. This CDR3 has 15 amino acids. Germline values: CDR1 LNHDA, CDR2 SQIVND (reference sequence). The V gene end was trimmed by 5 bases and the J gene end by 6 bases; junction bases not matched to a gene: 7. The CDR3 sequence: CASSPRTGGNSPLHF. DNA of the CDR3: TGTGCCAGTAGTCCGAGGACAGGTGGTAATTCACCCCTCCACTTT. The complete variable domain, with remaining parts taken from reference TRBV19 and TRBJ1-6, reads DGGITQSPKYLFRKEGQNVTLSCEQNLNHDAMYWYRQDPGQGLRLIYYSQIVNDFQKGDIAEGYSVSREKKESFPLTVTSAQKNPTAFYLCASSPRTGGNSPLHFGNGTRLTVT.

The V gene is TRBV11-2, the J gene TRBJ2-2; 13 positions agree with TRBD2. CDR1 SGHAT and CDR2 FQNNGV come from the germline V gene. The CDR3 contains 18 residues. V dropped 2 bases and J dropped 7; count of bases not matched to a gene: 10. CDR3 amino acids: CASSLRGWTSGSFGELFF. As DNA, the CDR3 is TGTGCCAGCAGCTTAAGGGGGTGGACTAGCGGGAGTTTCGGGGAGCTGTTTTTT.

The chain is built from TRBV18 and TRBJ2-7; D not resolved. The CDR3 contains 16 residues. CDR1 and CDR2 (germline): KGHSH, LQKENI. Trimming stripped 0 bases from V and 1 base from J, with 13 bases between. CDR3 residues: CASSPPAASESYEQYF. The CDR3 region has the DNA TGTGCCAGCTCACCACCGGCGGCTAGTGAGTCCTACGAGCAGTACTTC. Full variable domain (missing parts from reference TRBV18 and TRBJ2-7): NAGVMQNPRHLVRRRGQEARLRCSPMKGHSHVYWYRQLPEEGLKFMVYLQKENIIDESGMPKERFSAEFPKEGPSILRIQQVVRGDSAAYFCASSPPAASESYEQYFGPGTRLTVT.

The chain links TRBV19 to TRBJ1-5, with D possibly matching TRBD1 (5 bases). V was pared by 3 bases and J by 2 bases, with 11 bases between. Germline lookup yields CDR1 LNHDA and CDR2 SQIVND (reference sequence). This CDR3 region has 15 residues. The CDR3 region is CASSIMTVGNQPQHF. The CDR3 coding sequence is TGTGCCAGTAGTATTATGACAGTGGGCAATCAGCCCCAGCATTTT.

The V call is TRBV12-5, the J call TRBJ2-1; 8 bases are a match to TRBD1. CDR1 is LGHNT and CDR2 is FRNRAP in the germline V gene. The trim removed 4 bases at V and 3 bases at J, leaving 5 bases unmatched. The CDR3 totals 15 residues. Here the CDR3 DNA reads TGTGCTAGTGGTTCGACCGGACAGGGCTACAATGAGCAGTTCTTC. It yields the protein CASGSTGQGYNEQFF.

The CDR3 sequence is CALDRGLGQPQHF. CDR3 coding DNA: TGTGCCCTCGACAGGGGGCTTGGGCAGCCCCAGCATTTT. The chain joins TRBV14 to TRBJ1-5; 10 bases line up with TRBD1. The J segment lost 7 bases and the V segment lost 11 bases, leaving 8 bases of the junction unmatched. The CDR3 extends over 13 amino acids. CDR1 is SGHDN and CDR2 is FVKESK in the germline V gene.

This chain links TRBV18 with TRBJ1-3; the D gene is possibly TRBD1 (5 bases). The germline gives CDR1 KGHSH, CDR2 LQKENI. V was cut by 2 bases and J by 0 bases, with 5 bases left in between. This CDR3 is 14 amino acids long. For the CDR3, the DNA is TGTGCCAGCTCACCAAGGGGCTCTGGAAACACCATATATTTT. It is translated as CASSPRGSGNTIYF.

The V and J genes are TRBV7-2 and TRBJ2-1; D perhaps matches TRBD2 (5 bases). CDR3 length: 14 residues. Trimming removed 3 bases at V and 4 bases at J, with 10 bases between. CDR1 SGHTA and CDR2 FQGNSA come from the germline V gene. The CDR3 here is CASSFGIMYNEQFF. The DNA of the CDR3 is TGTGCCAGCAGCTTCGGGATAATGTACAATGAGCAGTTCTTC.

In this sample, this clone turned up a few times. The rearrangement joins TRBV18 to TRBJ2-7; no clear D gene. The length of the CDR3 is 14 residues. CDR1 and CDR2 from the germline V gene are KGHSH and LQKENI. V was shortened by 0 bases and J by 0 bases, with 6 bases between the two germline ends. CDR3 residues: CASSPPQISYEQYF. The CDR3 DNA reads TGTGCCAGCTCACCACCACAGATCTCCTACGAGCAGTACTTC.

The chain is built from TRBV5-1 and TRBJ1-3; 8 bases fit TRBD1. Trimming removed 3 bases from V and 8 bases from J; junction bases left unmatched: 7. The CDR3 has 14 residues. CDR1 is SGHRS and CDR2 is YFSETQ in the germline V gene. CDR3 sequence: CASSWTGNEDTIYF. CDR3 coding DNA: TGCGCCAGCAGCTGGACAGGGAATGAGGACACCATATATTTT.

This CDR3 is CASSYQSGGTGYTF. The CDR3 DNA reads as TGTGCCAGCAGTTACCAGTCAGGGGGTACCGGCTACACCTTC. The V call is TRBV6-5, the J call TRBJ1-2; 7 positions match TRBD1. Trimming took 2 bases from V and 8 from J; bases not matched to a gene: 8. CDR3 size: 14 residues. The germline CDR1 and CDR2 sequences are MNHEY and SVGAGI.